This TCR beta chain originates from a study of tumor and adjacent non-tumor tissue in lung cancer. No cell sorting was done before RNA was extracted from the tissue. The normal lung tissue was taken more than 3 cm from the tumor edge. The library came from three nested PCR rounds adapted from ARM-PCR protocols. Via MiXCR, TCRdb re-called the multiplex PCR reads, giving one row per CDR3 protein. The sample records tens of thousands of distinct CDR3 sequences, about 61% being singletons. A word on this clonotype: Its target is unknown.

Broader study findings: Top 100 clones took a larger repertoire share in normal lung.

Germline lookup yields CDR1 DFQATT and CDR2 SNEGSKA (reference sequence). This CDR3 comprises 15 residues. V was trimmed by 0 bases and J by 3 bases, leaving 14 bases between them. This receptor was taken from a man between 65 and 79 years old with non-small cell lung cancer. The V gene is TRBV20-1, the J gene TRBJ2-5; perhaps TRBD2 as D (5 bases). Source material: distant non-tumor lung tissue. In DNA form, the CDR3 reads TGCAGTGCTAGAGATTTAGCGTGGGCGGAAGAGACCCAGTACTTC. The encoded protein is CSARDLAWAEETQYF.